These T cell receptor beta chains were read from a single sample in a study of blood T cell repertoires in COVID-19. Only in-frame clones appear in the TCRdb table, and some are missing; sequencing was by immunoSEQ multiplex PCR. The data show 200,000 or so clones, with 80% to 85% seen just once and around 7.5% held by the top ten. Material: PBMCs or T cells enriched from blood (not recorded which). Receptors originate from a man aged 40-49 years who had recovered from COVID-19. The CDR3 runs from the conserved cysteine through the conserved F or W. D genes are given only for firm matches. Clone size, where shown, is once, few, many, or a class for clones that have expanded.

V gene: TRBV10-3; clone size: -; J gene: TRBJ2-2; D gene: -; CDR3 DNA: TGTGCCAGTCGACAGGACGCGAACACCGGGGAGCTGTTTTTT; CDR3 protein: CASRQDANTGELFF
V gene: TRBV5-4; clone size: -; J gene: TRBJ1-3; D gene: -; CDR3 DNA: TGTGCCAGCAGCTTGGGGCCCGGGGGGCCTGGAAACACCATATATTTT; CDR3 protein: CASSLGPGGPGNTIYF
V gene: TRBV4-3; clone size: -; J gene: TRBJ1-2; D gene: -; CDR3 DNA: TGCGCCAGCAGCCAAGAAGGGGGAAACTACTATGGCTACACCTTC; CDR3 protein: CASSQEGGNYYGYTF
V gene: TRBV10-3; clone size: -; J gene: TRBJ2-5; D gene: TRBD2; CDR3 DNA: TGTGCCATCAGTGAGTTCCGGTATAGCGGGGAGACCCAGTACTTC; CDR3 protein: CAISEFRYSGETQYF
V gene: TRBV9; clone size: -; J gene: TRBJ2-3; D gene: TRBD2; CDR3 DNA: TGTGCCAGCAGCGCGCGGGGGGCCAATACGCAGTATTTT; CDR3 protein: CASSARGANTQYF
V gene: TRBV4-3; clone size: -; J gene: TRBJ1-2; D gene: TRBD1; CDR3 DNA: TGCGCCAGCAGCCAAGTTTACAGGGGGCTTCTCGATGGCTACACCTTC; CDR3 protein: CASSQVYRGLLDGYTF
V gene: TRBV7-9; clone size: -; J gene: TRBJ1-3; D gene: -; CDR3 DNA: TGTGCCAGCAGCTTCCGGCGACAGTTCTCTGGAAACACCATATATTTT; CDR3 protein: CASSFRRQFSGNTIYF
V gene: TRBV3-1/TRBV3-2; clone size: -; J gene: TRBJ2-2; D gene: TRBD1; CDR3 DNA: TGTGCCAGCAGCCCAGACACGGGACAGGCGAACACCGGGGAGCTGTTTTTT; CDR3 protein: CASSPDTGQANTGELFF
V gene: TRBV7-9; clone size: few; J gene: TRBJ1-2; D gene: -; CDR3 DNA: TGTGCCAGCACCTGGCCCGCGGGGGATGGCTACACCTTC; CDR3 protein: CASTWPAGDGYTF
V gene: TRBV24-1; clone size: few; J gene: TRBJ2-2; D gene: TRBD1; CDR3 DNA: TGTGCCACCGCCGACAGGGCCCGAACCGGGGAGCTGTTTTTT; CDR3 protein: CATADRARTGELFF
V gene: TRBV3-1/TRBV3-2; clone size: -; J gene: TRBJ1-4; D gene: -; CDR3 DNA: TGTGCCAGCAGCACCCGAGGGAGGGGCGGTGAAAAACTGTTTTTT; CDR3 protein: CASSTRGRGGEKLFF
V gene: TRBV6-5; clone size: -; J gene: TRBJ2-3; D gene: TRBD2; CDR3 DNA: TGTGCCAGCAAGCGGGGGCCGAGCACAGATACGCAGTATTTT; CDR3 protein: CASKRGPSTDTQYF
V gene: TRBV9; clone size: -; J gene: TRBJ2-3; D gene: TRBD2; CDR3 DNA: TGTGCCAGCAGCGTACGGGGGGTCCAGGATACGCAGTATTTT; CDR3 protein: CASSVRGVQDTQYF
V gene: TRBV4-3; clone size: -; J gene: TRBJ1-2; D gene: -; CDR3 DNA: TGCGCCAGCAGCCAAGAGGGCCCGGACAGTAACTATGGCTACACCTTC; CDR3 protein: CASSQEGPDSNYGYTF
V gene: TRBV7-2; clone size: -; J gene: TRBJ2-3; D gene: TRBD2; CDR3 DNA: TGTGCCAGCAGCGCGGGGACTAGCGGGGGGGCAATAGATACGCAGTATTTT; CDR3 protein: CASSAGTSGGAIDTQYF
V gene: TRBV9; clone size: -; J gene: TRBJ2-1; D gene: -; CDR3 DNA: TGTGCCAGCAGCGTGGGGCGGATCTCCTACAATGAGCAGTTCTTC; CDR3 protein: CASSVGRISYNEQFF
V gene: TRBV29-1; clone size: -; J gene: TRBJ1-2; D gene: -; CDR3 DNA: TGCAGCGTTTCGAAACTGGGGAACGGGGGGAAGTACACCTTC; CDR3 protein: CSVSKLGNGGKYTF
V gene: TRBV11-2; clone size: -; J gene: TRBJ2-5; D gene: TRBD2; CDR3 DNA: TGTGCCAGCAGCTTGCGACTAGCGGGGGGGCCGGTGACCCAGTACTTC; CDR3 protein: CASSLRLAGGPVTQYF
V gene: TRBV18; clone size: -; J gene: TRBJ1-2; D gene: TRBD1; CDR3 DNA: TGTGCCAGCTCACCTAGACAGGGGGTATCGCAAGGCTACACCTTC; CDR3 protein: CASSPRQGVSQGYTF
V gene: TRBV6-5; clone size: -; J gene: TRBJ1-6; D gene: -; CDR3 DNA: TGTGCCAGCAGTTACAGCCGGAGGAATTCACCCCTCCACTTT; CDR3 protein: CASSYSRRNSPLHF
V gene: TRBV5-5; clone size: -; J gene: TRBJ1-5; D gene: -; CDR3 DNA: TGTGCCAGCAGCTGGTGGGAGGGAAGAGAGCAGCCCCAGCATTTT; CDR3 protein: CASSWWEGREQPQHF
V gene: TRBV5-1; clone size: -; J gene: TRBJ1-3; D gene: -; CDR3 DNA: TGCGCCAGCAGCTTGGGGCCCCGACGGGGGGGCTCTGGAAACACCATATATTTT; CDR3 protein: CASSLGPRRGGSGNTIYF
V gene: TRBV9; clone size: -; J gene: TRBJ2-3; D gene: -; CDR3 DNA: TGTGCCAGCAGCACCACTGGGTCTGCGGGGGCCCTAGATACGCAGTATTTT; CDR3 protein: CASSTTGSAGALDTQYF
V gene: TRBV10-3; clone size: -; J gene: TRBJ1-1; D gene: TRBD1; CDR3 DNA: TGTGCCAGCGAGGCACAGGGGAGGAACACTGAAGCTTTCTTT; CDR3 protein: CASEAQGRNTEAFF
V gene: TRBV7-2; clone size: few; J gene: TRBJ1-2; D gene: TRBD1; CDR3 DNA: TGTGCCAGCAGCTTAGGGGGGACAGTCACTAACTATGGCTACACCTTC; CDR3 protein: CASSLGGTVTNYGYTF
V gene: TRBV18; clone size: -; J gene: TRBJ1-4; D gene: -; CDR3 DNA: TGTGCCAGCTCAGAGGCGGACGTACAAAGGGGAAAACTGTTTTTT; CDR3 protein: CASSEADVQRGKLFF
V gene: TRBV30; clone size: -; J gene: TRBJ1-1; D gene: -; CDR3 DNA: TGTGCCTGGAACCCCGCGGGAGGGCCCACTGAAGCTTTCTTT; CDR3 protein: CAWNPAGGPTEAFF
V gene: TRBV6-1; clone size: -; J gene: TRBJ2-3; D gene: -; CDR3 DNA: TGTGCCAGCAGTGGAGGGGGGGCGGGTGCCACAGATACGCAGTATTTT; CDR3 protein: CASSGGGAGATDTQYF
V gene: TRBV3-1/TRBV3-2; clone size: -; J gene: TRBJ1-6; D gene: TRBD1; CDR3 DNA: TGTGCCAGCAGCGGGACAGGGGCTAGTTCACCCCTCCACTTT; CDR3 protein: CASSGTGASSPLHF
V gene: TRBV5-1; clone size: -; J gene: TRBJ1-4; D gene: -; CDR3 DNA: TGCGCCAGCAGGATCGGACTCACGAATGAAAAACTGTTTTTT; CDR3 protein: CASRIGLTNEKLFF
V gene: TRBV18; clone size: -; J gene: TRBJ2-5; D gene: -; CDR3 DNA: TGTGCCAGCTCACCACCTACCGCGGGACTGAGCGAGACCCAGTACTTC; CDR3 protein: CASSPPTAGLSETQYF
V gene: TRBV4-1; clone size: -; J gene: TRBJ1-1; D gene: -; CDR3 DNA: TGCGCCAGCAGCCCAATCACCAGGGCCCTTGAAGCTTTCTTT; CDR3 protein: CASSPITRALEAFF
V gene: TRBV3-1/TRBV3-2; clone size: -; J gene: TRBJ1-4; D gene: -; CDR3 DNA: TGTGCCAGCAGTTCGACAGAGAATGAAAAACTGTTTTTT; CDR3 protein: CASSSTENEKLFF
V gene: TRBV9; clone size: -; J gene: TRBJ2-3; D gene: -; CDR3 DNA: TGTGCCAGCAGCGTAGCGGCGACTCTAGGTATGGATACGCAGTATTTT; CDR3 protein: CASSVAATLGMDTQYF
V gene: TRBV5-4; clone size: once; J gene: TRBJ2-7; D gene: TRBD1; CDR3 DNA: TGTGCCAGCAGCTTGGGGACAGGGGATATCTCCTACGAGCAGTACTTC; CDR3 protein: CASSLGTGDISYEQYF
V gene: TRBV6-2/TRBV6-3; clone size: -; J gene: TRBJ1-2; D gene: TRBD1; CDR3 DNA: TGTGCCAGCAGTGGCTGGACAGGGGGCGCGAAGGGCTACACCTTC; CDR3 protein: CASSGWTGGAKGYTF
V gene: TRBV5-8; clone size: -; J gene: TRBJ1-4; D gene: -; CDR3 DNA: TGTGCCAGCAGTTGGTCAGGTGGCAGGATGAGTGAAAAACTGTTTTTT; CDR3 protein: CASSWSGGRMSEKLFF
V gene: TRBV27; clone size: -; J gene: TRBJ2-1; D gene: -; CDR3 DNA: TGTGCCAGCAGTTCAGCGCTAGCGGAGCAGTTCTTC; CDR3 protein: CASSSALAEQFF
V gene: TRBV7-9; clone size: -; J gene: TRBJ1-1; D gene: -; CDR3 DNA: TGTGCCAGCAGCTTAACCCCGTTGCCTCCAGATTTT; CDR3 protein: CASSLTPLPPDF
V gene: TRBV15; clone size: -; J gene: TRBJ2-3; D gene: TRBD1; CDR3 DNA: TGTGCCACCAGCAGGGTGGGACAGGGAGTTACAGATACGCAGTATTTT; CDR3 protein: CATSRVGQGVTDTQYF
V gene: TRBV6-5; clone size: -; J gene: TRBJ1-1; D gene: -; CDR3 DNA: TGTGCCAGCAGCATAACAGGGATGGGTTTCTTT; CDR3 protein: CASSITGMGFF
V gene: TRBV5-1; clone size: -; J gene: TRBJ1-5; D gene: TRBD1; CDR3 DNA: TGCGCCAGCAGCTTGGGGGGCGGGACAGGGCGCAATCAGCCCCAGCATTTT; CDR3 protein: CASSLGGGTGRNQPQHF
V gene: TRBV4-3; clone size: -; J gene: TRBJ2-1; D gene: -; CDR3 DNA: TGCGCCAGCAGCCTAGCACCGCCTTCCTACAATGAGCAGTTCTTC; CDR3 protein: CASSLAPPSYNEQFF
V gene: TRBV4-3; clone size: -; J gene: TRBJ2-7; D gene: TRBD1; CDR3 DNA: TGCGCCAGCAGCCAAGATTGGACAGGGAGCTCCTACGAGCAGTACTTC; CDR3 protein: CASSQDWTGSSYEQYF
V gene: TRBV7-2; clone size: -; J gene: TRBJ1-4; D gene: -; CDR3 DNA: TGTGCCAGCAGCTTAAACGGAGTTAATGAAAAACTGTTTTTT; CDR3 protein: CASSLNGVNEKLFF
V gene: TRBV5-4; clone size: many; J gene: TRBJ2-7; D gene: -; CDR3 DNA: TGTGCCAGCAGCAAGGCAGGGGCTGGGTACGAGCAGTACTTC; CDR3 protein: CASSKAGAGYEQYF
V gene: TRBV4-2; clone size: -; J gene: TRBJ2-5; D gene: TRBD2; CDR3 DNA: TGTGCCAGCAGCCAAATGTCTACCAGCGGGGGAAAAGAGACCCAGTACTTC; CDR3 protein: CASSQMSTSGGKETQYF
V gene: TRBV7-9; clone size: -; J gene: TRBJ2-7; D gene: TRBD2; CDR3 DNA: TGTGCCAGCAGCTCCCTAGCGGGGGGCGGTGAGCAGTACTTC; CDR3 protein: CASSSLAGGGEQYF
V gene: TRBV15; clone size: -; J gene: TRBJ2-7; D gene: -; CDR3 DNA: TGTGCCACCAGCAGAGCCGCAGGTATCTACGAGCAGTACTTC; CDR3 protein: CATSRAAGIYEQYF
V gene: TRBV19; clone size: -; J gene: TRBJ2-7; D gene: TRBD1; CDR3 DNA: TGTGCCAGTAGTCGACAGGGGGCGGCCTCCTACGAGCAGTACTTC; CDR3 protein: CASSRQGAASYEQYF
V gene: TRBV4-1; clone size: few; J gene: TRBJ1-6; D gene: TRBD1; CDR3 DNA: TGCGCCAGCAGCACACCCGGGACAGTCAATTCACCCCTCCACTTT; CDR3 protein: CASSTPGTVNSPLHF
V gene: TRBV4-1; clone size: once; J gene: TRBJ1-6; D gene: TRBD1; CDR3 DNA: TGCGCCAGCAGCCAAGATCCAACAGGGGGTTCTTCACCCCTCCACTTT; CDR3 protein: CASSQDPTGGSSPLHF
V gene: TRBV30; clone size: -; J gene: TRBJ2-6; D gene: -; CDR3 DNA: TGTGCCTGGCGACACAGGCAAGGCTCTGGGGCCAACGTCCTGACTTTC; CDR3 protein: CAWRHRQGSGANVLTF
V gene: TRBV10-3; clone size: -; J gene: TRBJ2-5; D gene: -; CDR3 DNA: TGTGCCATCAGTGAGCTTGGGCCCGATCTGAGAGAGACCCAGTACTTC; CDR3 protein: CAISELGPDLRETQYF
V gene: TRBV3-1/TRBV3-2; clone size: -; J gene: TRBJ1-5; D gene: -; CDR3 DNA: TGTGCCAGCAGCCTAACGTCAGTAAGCAATCAGCCCCAGCATTTT; CDR3 protein: CASSLTSVSNQPQHF
V gene: TRBV6-5; clone size: -; J gene: TRBJ1-2; D gene: -; CDR3 DNA: TGTGCCAGCAGTTATGGCAGGGGTCATGGCTACACCTTC; CDR3 protein: CASSYGRGHGYTF
V gene: TRBV4-1; clone size: -; J gene: TRBJ1-1; D gene: TRBD1; CDR3 DNA: TGCGCCAGCAGCCTCAGGGACAGCTCAAACACTGAAGCTTTCTTT; CDR3 protein: CASSLRDSSNTEAFF
V gene: TRBV7-9; clone size: -; J gene: TRBJ1-4; D gene: -; CDR3 DNA: TGTGCCAGCAGCTTACTGTTTGGGTCAGGGGAAGAAAAACTGTTTTTT; CDR3 protein: CASSLLFGSGEEKLFF